This T cell receptor (beta chain) came from a study of T-cell memory formation after mild COVID-19. Background on the study: TCR clustering was largely donor specific.

The 5'RACE method, run with constant-segment primers, produced TCR alpha and TCR beta cDNA libraries (carrying sample barcodes and UMIs). Via MiXCR, TCRdb re-called the 5' RACE reads, giving one row per CDR3 protein. The data contain some 320,000 distinct CDR3 sequences, roughly an eighth of them singletons. A word on this clonotype: Its antigen is unidentified.

Regarding the study as a whole: Contracting CD4+ clones lay largely in CM and EM, with CD8+ ones residing in EMRA. Pre-infection memory carried some responding clones, suggesting that cross-reactive memory joined.

The sequenced sample was PBMCs or a T cell subset sorted from them (not recorded which). The source is a man aged 18 to 30 who had mild COVID-19 (a few samples of this study predate the infection). Cell type and time point are not known.

The CDR3 spells CSVEAMTGYEQYF. The DNA for the CDR3 is TGCAGCGTTGAAGCAATGACAGGGTACGAGCAGTACTTC. V and J are TRBV29-1 and TRBJ2-7; 7 bases match TRBD1. The CDR3 has 13 amino acids. J gave up 4 bases and V 1 base, and 4 bases lay outside the gene matches. Germline CDR1 is SQVTM and CDR2 is ANQGSEA.